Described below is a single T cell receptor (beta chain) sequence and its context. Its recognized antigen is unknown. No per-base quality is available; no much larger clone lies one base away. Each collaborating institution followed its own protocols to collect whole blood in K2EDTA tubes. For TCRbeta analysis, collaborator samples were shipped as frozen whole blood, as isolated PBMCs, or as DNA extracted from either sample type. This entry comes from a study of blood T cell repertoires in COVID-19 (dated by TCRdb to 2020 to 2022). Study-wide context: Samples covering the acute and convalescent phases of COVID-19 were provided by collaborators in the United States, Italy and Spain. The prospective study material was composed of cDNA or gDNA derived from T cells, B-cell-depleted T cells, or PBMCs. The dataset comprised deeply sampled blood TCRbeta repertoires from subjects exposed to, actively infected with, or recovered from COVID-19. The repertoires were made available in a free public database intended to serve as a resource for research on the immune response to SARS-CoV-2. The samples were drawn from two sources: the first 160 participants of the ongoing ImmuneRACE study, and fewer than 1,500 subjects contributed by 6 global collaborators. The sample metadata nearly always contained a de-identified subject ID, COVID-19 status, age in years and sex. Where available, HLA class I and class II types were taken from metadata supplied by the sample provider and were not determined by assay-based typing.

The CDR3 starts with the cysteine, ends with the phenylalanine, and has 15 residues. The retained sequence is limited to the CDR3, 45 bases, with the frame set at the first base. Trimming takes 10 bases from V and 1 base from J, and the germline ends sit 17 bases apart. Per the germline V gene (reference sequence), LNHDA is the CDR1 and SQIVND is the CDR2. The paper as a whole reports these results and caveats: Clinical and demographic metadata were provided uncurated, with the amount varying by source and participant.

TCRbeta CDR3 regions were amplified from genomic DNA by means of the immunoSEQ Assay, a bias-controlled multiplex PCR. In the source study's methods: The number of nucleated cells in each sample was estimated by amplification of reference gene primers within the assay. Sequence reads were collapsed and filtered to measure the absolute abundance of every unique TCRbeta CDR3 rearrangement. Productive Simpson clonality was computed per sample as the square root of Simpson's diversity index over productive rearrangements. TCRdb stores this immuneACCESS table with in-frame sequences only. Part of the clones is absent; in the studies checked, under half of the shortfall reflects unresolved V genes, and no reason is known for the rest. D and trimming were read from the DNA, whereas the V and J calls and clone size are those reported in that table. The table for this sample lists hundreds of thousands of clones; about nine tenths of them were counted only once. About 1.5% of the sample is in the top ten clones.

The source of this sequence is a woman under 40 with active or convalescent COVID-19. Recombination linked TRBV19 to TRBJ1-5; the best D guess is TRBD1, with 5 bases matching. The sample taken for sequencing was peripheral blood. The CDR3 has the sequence CATGGGITSNQPQHF. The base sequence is TGTGCCACGGGGGGAGGGATCACGAGCAATCAGCCCCAGCATTTT.